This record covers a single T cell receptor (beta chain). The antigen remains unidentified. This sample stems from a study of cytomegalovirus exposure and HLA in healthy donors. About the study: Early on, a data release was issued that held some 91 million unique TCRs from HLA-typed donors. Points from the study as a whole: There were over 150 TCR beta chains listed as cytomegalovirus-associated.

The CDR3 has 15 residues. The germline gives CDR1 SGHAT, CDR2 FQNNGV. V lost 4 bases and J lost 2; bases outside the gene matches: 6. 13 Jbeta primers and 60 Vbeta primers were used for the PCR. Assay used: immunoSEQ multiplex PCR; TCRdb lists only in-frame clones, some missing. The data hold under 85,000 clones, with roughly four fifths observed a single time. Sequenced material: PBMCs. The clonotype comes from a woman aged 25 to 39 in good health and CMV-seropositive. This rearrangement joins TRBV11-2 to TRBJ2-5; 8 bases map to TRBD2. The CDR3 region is CASSSGTSLQETQYF. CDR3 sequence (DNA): TGTGCCAGCAGCTCAGGGACTAGTTTACAAGAGACCCAGTACTTC.